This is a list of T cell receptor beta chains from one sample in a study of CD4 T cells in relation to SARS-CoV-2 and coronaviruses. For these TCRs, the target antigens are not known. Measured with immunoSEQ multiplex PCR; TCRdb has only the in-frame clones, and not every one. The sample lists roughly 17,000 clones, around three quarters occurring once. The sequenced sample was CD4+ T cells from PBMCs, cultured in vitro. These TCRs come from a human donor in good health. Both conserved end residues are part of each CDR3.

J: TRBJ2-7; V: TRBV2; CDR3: CASRTLAGVDEQYF
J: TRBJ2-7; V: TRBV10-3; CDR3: CAISSGGAYEQYF
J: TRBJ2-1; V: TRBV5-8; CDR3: CASSLSGRENNEQFF
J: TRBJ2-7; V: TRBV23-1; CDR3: CASSRLGFPYEQYF
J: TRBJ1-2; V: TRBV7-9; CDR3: CASSLQGAHGYTF
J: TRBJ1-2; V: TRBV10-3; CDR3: CAMNDATNYGYTF
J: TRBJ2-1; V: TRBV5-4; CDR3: CASSPSGSSYNEQFF
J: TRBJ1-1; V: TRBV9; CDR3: CASTTGTGGVSAFF
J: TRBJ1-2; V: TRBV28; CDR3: CASSLPGLGYGYTF
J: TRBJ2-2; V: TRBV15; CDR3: CATATGEDTGELFF
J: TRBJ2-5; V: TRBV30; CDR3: CAWSRRDRGTQYF
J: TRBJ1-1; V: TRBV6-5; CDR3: CASSSRGDDTEAFF
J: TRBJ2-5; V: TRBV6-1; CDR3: CASSEVGTGRETQYF
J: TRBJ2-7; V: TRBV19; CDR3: CASSPRGGVSYEQYF
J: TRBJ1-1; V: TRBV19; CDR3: CASSITRQHSAFF
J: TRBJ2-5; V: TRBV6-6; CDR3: CASTPNSGRATQYF
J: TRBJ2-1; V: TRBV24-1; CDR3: CATSDPLAGGDTEQFF
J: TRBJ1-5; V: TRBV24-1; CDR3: CATSDRRPRDRQNQPQHF
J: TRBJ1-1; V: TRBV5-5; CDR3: CASRRGLAGGTEAFF
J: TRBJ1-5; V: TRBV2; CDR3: CASSEGGQPQHF
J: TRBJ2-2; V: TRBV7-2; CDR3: CASSFQLLTGELFF
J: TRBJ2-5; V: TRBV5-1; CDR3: CASSPGQGPREPPQYF
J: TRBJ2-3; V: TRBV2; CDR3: CATQGARKDTQYF